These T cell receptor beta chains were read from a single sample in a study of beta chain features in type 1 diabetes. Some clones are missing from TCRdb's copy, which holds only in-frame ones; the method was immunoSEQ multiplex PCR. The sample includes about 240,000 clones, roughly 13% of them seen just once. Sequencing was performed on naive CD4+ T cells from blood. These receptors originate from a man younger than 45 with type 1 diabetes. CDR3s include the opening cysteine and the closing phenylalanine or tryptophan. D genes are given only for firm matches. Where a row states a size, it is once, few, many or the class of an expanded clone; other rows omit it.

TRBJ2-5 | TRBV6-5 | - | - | TGTGCCAGCACCATCTCTCAGGGCGGCGAGACCCAGTACTTC | CASTISQGGETQYF
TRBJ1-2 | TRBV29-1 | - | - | TGCAGCGTTGAATGGCAGAACTATGGCTACACCTTC | CSVEWQNYGYTF
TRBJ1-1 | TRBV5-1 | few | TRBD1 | TGCGCCAGCAGCCTGTTTCACGGGACAGCGAACACTGAAGCTTTCTTT | CASSLFHGTANTEAFF
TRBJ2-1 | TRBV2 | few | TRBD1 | TGTGCCAGCAGCGACAGGGTCTCCTACAATGAGCAGTTCTTC | CASSDRVSYNEQFF
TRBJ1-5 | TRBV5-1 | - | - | TGCGCCAGCAGCTTGGAAGGGCCGGGGAGTCAGCCCCAGCATTTT | CASSLEGPGSQPQHF
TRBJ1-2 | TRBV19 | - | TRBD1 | TGTGCCGGCGGGGACAGGGCGGGCTATGGCTACACCTTC | CAGGDRAGYGYTF
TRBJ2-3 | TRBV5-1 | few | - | TGCGCCAGCAGCTTACGAGCTCGCGGGGCAGATACGCAGTATTTT | CASSLRARGADTQYF
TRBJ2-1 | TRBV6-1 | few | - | TGTGCCAGCAGTGAAGTCGTCAGGGATGAGCAGTTCTTC | CASSEVVRDEQFF
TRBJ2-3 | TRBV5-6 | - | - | TGTGCCAGCAGCTTGTGGGGCCACAGCACAGATACGCAGTATTTT | CASSLWGHSTDTQYF
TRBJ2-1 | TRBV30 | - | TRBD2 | TGTGGGCTGGAGGGTGGAGCGGGAGTTTTGAATGAGCAGTTCTTC | CGLEGGAGVLNEQFF
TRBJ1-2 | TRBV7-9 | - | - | TGTGCCAGCAGCCTGGGAGCAAGTGGCTACACCTTC | CASSLGASGYTF
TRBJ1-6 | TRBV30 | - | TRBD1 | TGTGCCTGGAGCTCGGGACAGGAGAATTCACCCCTCCACTTT | CAWSSGQENSPLHF
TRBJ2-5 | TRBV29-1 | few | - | TGCAGCGTTGGCCGGACTGGACTCGGAGAGACCCAGTACTTC | CSVGRTGLGETQYF
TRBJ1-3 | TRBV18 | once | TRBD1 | TGTGCCAGCTCACTCTGGGGACAGGGGGCCTGGAGCTCTGGAAACACCATATATTTT | CASSLWGQGAWSSGNTIYF
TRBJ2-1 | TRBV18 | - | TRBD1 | TGTGCCAGCTCACTCCAAACAGGGGCCTCCTACAATGAGCAGTTCTTC | CASSLQTGASYNEQFF
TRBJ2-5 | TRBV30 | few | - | TGTGCCTGGAGTGTAGGAGGGAAGACCCAGTACTTC | CAWSVGGKTQYF
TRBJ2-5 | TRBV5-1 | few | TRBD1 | TGCGCCAGCAGCCCGGGACAGGGGGCTGAGACCCAGTACTTC | CASSPGQGAETQYF
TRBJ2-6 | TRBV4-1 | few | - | TGCGCCAGCAGCCTCGAAATCCCAGTGTCCTCTGGGGCCAACGTCCTGACTTTC | CASSLEIPVSSGANVLTF
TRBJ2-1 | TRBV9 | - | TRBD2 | TGTGCCAGCAACGGACTAGCTAGTGGTGAGCAGTTCTTC | CASNGLASGEQFF
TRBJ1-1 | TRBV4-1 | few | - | TGCGCCAGCAGCCAAACGGGAAAGGGTGAAGCTTTCTTT | CASSQTGKGEAFF
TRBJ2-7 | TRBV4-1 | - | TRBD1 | TGCGCCAGCAGCGAAGTCTGGGACAGCGGCCTCGAGCAGTACTTC | CASSEVWDSGLEQYF
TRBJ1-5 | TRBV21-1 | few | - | TGTGCCAGCAGCAAAGCGCCTGCCAGGTGCCGATATAGCAATCAGCCCCAGCATTTT | CASSKAPARCRYSNQPQHF
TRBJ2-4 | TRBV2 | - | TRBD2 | TGTGCCAGCACGCGGGAGTGGAAAAACATTCAGTACTTC | CASTREWKNIQYF
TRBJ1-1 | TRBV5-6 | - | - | TGTGCCAGCAGCCTAAACACTGAAGCTTTCTTT | CASSLNTEAFF
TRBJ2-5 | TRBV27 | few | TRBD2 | TGTGCCAGCAGTTGGCTAGCGGGGGGGCAAGAGACCCAGTACTTC | CASSWLAGGQETQYF
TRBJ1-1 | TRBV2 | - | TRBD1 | TGTGCCGTCCGGACAGGGCAGAACACTGAAGCTTTCTTT | CAVRTGQNTEAFF
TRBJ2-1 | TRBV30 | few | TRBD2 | TGTGCCTGGAGTCGATTAGCGGGGGTATACAATGAGCAGTTCTTC | CAWSRLAGVYNEQFF
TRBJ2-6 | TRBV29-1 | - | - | TGCAGCGTTATCGTCGGGAACTCTGGGGCCAACGTCCTGACTTTC | CSVIVGNSGANVLTF
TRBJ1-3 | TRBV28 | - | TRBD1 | TGTGCCAGCAGCCAGGGGGCGATCTCTGGAAACACCATATATTTT | CASSQGAISGNTIYF
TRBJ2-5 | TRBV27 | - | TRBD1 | TGTGCCAGCAGTTTGTTGGGACAGGGGAAGGAGACCCAGTACTTC | CASSLLGQGKETQYF
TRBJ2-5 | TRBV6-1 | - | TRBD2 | TGTGCCAGCAGTGTGCTGACTAGCGCGGACCAAGAGACCCAGTACTTC | CASSVLTSADQETQYF
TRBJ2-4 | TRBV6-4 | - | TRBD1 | TGTGCCAGCAGCGCGGGGCAGGGGGCTGACATTCAGTACTTC | CASSAGQGADIQYF
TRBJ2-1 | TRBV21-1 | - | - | TGTGCCAGCACCCAGCGGGCGAACAATGAGCAGTTCTTC | CASTQRANNEQFF
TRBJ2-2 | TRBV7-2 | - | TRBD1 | TGTGCCAGCAGAAGGGACAGTCCCGGGGAGCTGTTTTTT | CASRRDSPGELFF
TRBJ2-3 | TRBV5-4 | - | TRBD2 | TGTGCCAGCAGCTCGACTAGCGGGAGTGGCACAGATACGCAGTATTTT | CASSSTSGSGTDTQYF
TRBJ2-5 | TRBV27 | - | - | TGTGCCAGCAGTTTAAACCGGGGCCAAGAGACCCAGTACTTC | CASSLNRGQETQYF
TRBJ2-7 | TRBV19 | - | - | TGTGCCAGTAGTATACTCGAGGGGAGGAACGAGCAGTACTTC | CASSILEGRNEQYF
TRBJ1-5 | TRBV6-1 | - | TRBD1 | TGTGCCAGCGGACAGGGGTGGGCCGATCAGCCCCAGCATTTT | CASGQGWADQPQHF
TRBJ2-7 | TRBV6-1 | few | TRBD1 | TGTGCCAGCAGTGGGGGGGACAGGGGGCTGCGCGAGCAGTACTTC | CASSGGDRGLREQYF
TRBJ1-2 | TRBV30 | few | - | TGTGCCTGGAACCTGGGGCGGAACTATGGCTACACCTTC | CAWNLGRNYGYTF
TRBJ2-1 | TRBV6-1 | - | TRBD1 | TGTGCCAGCAGTGGCCCGTGGACAGGGGTATCGGATGAGCAGTTCTTC | CASSGPWTGVSDEQFF
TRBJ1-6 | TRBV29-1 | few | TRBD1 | TGCAGCGTCACTACAGGGACAGGGGGTTTGAATTCACCCCTCCACTTT | CSVTTGTGGLNSPLHF
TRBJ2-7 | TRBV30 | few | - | TGTGCCTGGAGTCCAAACAGGGTAACCTACGAGCAGTACTTC | CAWSPNRVTYEQYF
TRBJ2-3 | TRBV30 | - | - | TGTGCCTGGAGGGCTTTCGGCACAGATACGCAGTATTTT | CAWRAFGTDTQYF
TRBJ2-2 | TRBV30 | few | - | TGTGCCTGGGCCCCGGTGCGGTCGAACACCGGGGAGCTGTTTTTT | CAWAPVRSNTGELFF
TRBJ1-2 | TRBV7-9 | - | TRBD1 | TGTGCCAGCAGCCGGGGACAGAACTATGGCTACACCTTC | CASSRGQNYGYTF
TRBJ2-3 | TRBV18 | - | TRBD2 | TGTGCCAGCGCCATTACTAGCGGTTACACAGATACGCAGTATTTT | CASAITSGYTDTQYF
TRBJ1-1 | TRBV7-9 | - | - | TGTGCCAGCAGCTTACTCTTGTCGAACACTGAAGCTTTCTTT | CASSLLLSNTEAFF
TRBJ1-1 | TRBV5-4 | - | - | TGTGCCAGCAGCTCCCAGGGCCCTGAAGCTTTCTTT | CASSSQGPEAFF